These 21 T cell receptor beta chains originate from one sample sequenced in a study of blood T cell repertoires in COVID-19. Assay used: immunoSEQ multiplex PCR; TCRdb lists only in-frame clones, some missing. The sample holds 130,000 to 150,000 clones, around 86% seen once. Sequencing was carried out using peripheral blood. Every receptor here comes from a man aged 50 or older who had recovered from COVID-19.

The chain employs TRBV9 and TRBJ1-1; 7 bases align to TRBD1. Germline V gene data show CDR1 as SGDLS and CDR2 as YYNGEE. With V trimmed by 0 bases and J by 5 bases, 13 bases remained unmatched. CDR3 length equals 17 residues. The CDR3 protein is CASSVAGGRGVRTEAFF. DNA for the CDR3: TGTGCCAGCAGCGTAGCTGGCGGCAGGGGGGTTAGAACTGAAGCTTTCTTT.

The rearrangement uses TRBV6-5 and TRBJ2-3, with 12 bases identical to TRBD2. Looked up from germline, CDR1 is MNHEY and CDR2 is SVGAGI. Trimming removed 5 bases from V and 4 bases from J; junction bases left unmatched: 4. The CDR3 has 15 amino acids. The CDR3 here is CASSLAGGPADTQYF. CDR3 bases: TGTGCCAGCAGTCTAGCGGGGGGGCCGGCAGATACGCAGTATTTT.

The genes are TRBV6-5 and TRBJ2-7; TRBD1 matches 8 bases. Germline lookup yields CDR1 MNHEY and CDR2 SVGAGI. With 6 bases clipped from V and 5 bases from J, the junction kept 9 bases outside the gene matches. The CDR3 runs 14 residues. The CDR3 DNA follows: TGTGCCAGCAGGTGGACAGGGAGTAGGGACGAGCAGTACTTC. This sequence encodes CASRWTGSRDEQYF.

The chain has TRBV6-1 and TRBJ1-5, with TRBD1 as a possible D gene (5 bases). Trimming pared 2 bases from V and 4 bases from J, leaving 15 bases between. CDR1 MNHNS and CDR2 SASEGT come from the germline V gene. The CDR3 length is 16 residues. As DNA, the CDR3 is TGTGCCAGCAGTGAACACGACAGAAGTTTGAATCAGCCCCAGCATTTT. It codes for CASSEHDRSLNQPQHF.

The J gene is TRBJ2-1, the V gene TRBV5-4; 8 nucleotides align to TRBD2. Trimming removed 5 bases from V and 7 bases from J; junction bases left unmatched: 5. This CDR3 spans 13 amino acids. Germline lookup yields CDR1 SGHNT and CDR2 YYREEE (reference sequence). The CDR3 reads CASSTGLVNEQFF. The DNA for the CDR3 is TGTGCCAGCAGTACGGGACTAGTAAATGAGCAGTTCTTC.

This sequence joins TRBV9 and TRBJ1-5; D is possibly TRBD1 (5 bases). The germline V and J ends were trimmed by 4 bases and 1 base, with 12 bases remaining between them. In germline, CDR1 is SGDLS, CDR2 YYNGEE. This CDR3 has 15 amino acids. The CDR3 spells CASSQGQGSNQPQHF. DNA for the CDR3: TGTGCCAGCAGCCAAGGACAAGGGAGCAATCAGCCCCAGCATTTT.

This chain links TRBV5-4 with TRBJ1-1; 9 nucleotides agree with TRBD1. CDR1 and CDR2 from the germline V gene are SGHNT and YYREEE (reference sequence). This CDR3 has 16 residues. With V trimmed by 4 bases and J by 1 base, 8 bases remained unmatched. CDR3 in DNA: TGTGCCAGCAGCCCGGACGGGACAGGGAGGAACACTGAAGCTTTCTTT. This gives the protein CASSPDGTGRNTEAFF.

This chain links TRBV3-1 (or the pseudogene TRBV3-2) with TRBJ1-3; D call uncertain. V shed 0 bases and J shed 4 bases, with 13 bases lying between them. Germline loops: CDR1 LGHDT, CDR2 YNNKEL (reference sequence). There are 16 residues in the CDR3. The CDR3 DNA reads as TGTGCCAGCAGCCAAGAGCGGCAGTCGCCAGGAAACACCATATATTTT. It encodes CASSQERQSPGNTIYF.

This clone was detected only a few times. The rearrangement joins TRBV10-3 to TRBJ1-4; D gene unclear. The CDR3 has 14 residues. The V gene lost 2 bases and the J gene lost 3 bases, with 7 bases spanning the gap. Looked up from germline, CDR1 is ENHRY and CDR2 is SYGVKD. CDR3 DNA: TGTGCCATCAGTGAGGGAGCTGCTAATGAAAAACTGTTTTTT. This sequence encodes CAISEGAANEKLFF.

The V and J genes are TRBV4-3 and TRBJ1-2; 10 bases map to TRBD1. The germline CDR1 and CDR2 sequences are LGHNA and YSLEER. J gave up 0 bases and V 4 bases, and 8 bases lay outside the gene matches. This CDR3 has 17 residues. For the CDR3, the DNA is TGCGCCAGCAGCCCTACCCGGACAGGGGGAGCTAACTATGGCTACACCTTC. Amino acids: CASSPTRTGGANYGYTF.

V is TRBV2 and J is TRBJ2-1; 9 bases agree with TRBD2. Germline-derived CDR1 and CDR2 are SNHLY and FYNNEI. This CDR3 comprises 15 residues. J was trimmed by 5 bases and V by 6 bases; bases with no gene match: 8. This CDR3 is CASRRSGGPNNEQFF. CDR3 bases: TGTGCCAGCAGACGTAGCGGGGGCCCCAACAATGAGCAGTTCTTC.

The chain is built from TRBV25-1 and TRBJ2-7, with D tentatively TRBD1 (6 bases). In germline, CDR1 is MGHDK, CDR2 SYGVNS. V lost 5 bases and J 2 bases, leaving 16 bases between the germline ends. The CDR3 is made up of 15 amino acids. The DNA of the CDR3 is TGTGCCAGCAGTCAATCAGGGCAGGGGACCTACGAGCAGTACTTC. Residues: CASSQSGQGTYEQYF.

There are a few counts of this clone. The rearrangement uses TRBV4-1 and TRBJ1-1; weak D call: TRBD1 (6 bases). V dropped 2 bases and J dropped 8 bases, with 12 bases sitting between them. Germline lookup yields CDR1 MGHRA and CDR2 YSYEKL. The CDR3 consists of 13 residues. The CDR3 DNA follows: TGCGCCAGCAGCCAACTACCTCAGGGGGAAGCTTTCTTT. It is translated as CASSQLPQGEAFF.

The chain joins TRBV25-1 to TRBJ2-2; TRBD1 matches at 8 bases. The CDR3 is made up of 15 amino acids. Germline-derived CDR1 and CDR2 are MGHDK and SYGVNS. The V gene end was trimmed by 4 bases and the J gene end by 6 bases; junction bases not matched to a gene: 7. CDR3 in amino acids: CASSARTGYSGELFF. The CDR3 bases are TGTGCCAGCAGTGCAAGGACAGGGTACTCCGGGGAGCTGTTTTTT.

V and J are TRBV9 and TRBJ2-3, with TRBD1 matching over 10 bases. In germline, CDR1 is SGDLS, CDR2 YYNGEE. Trimming cost V 3 bases and J 4 bases; bases outside gene matches: 5. The CDR3 has 15 amino acids. The CDR3 sequence is CASSGSGTGADTQYF. The CDR3 coding sequence is TGTGCCAGCAGCGGGTCCGGGACAGGGGCAGATACGCAGTATTTT.

V gene TRBV27 combines with J gene TRBJ2-1; a possible D gene is TRBD2 (5 bases). This CDR3 spans 16 amino acids. Trimming removed 5 bases at V and 0 bases at J, with 14 bases between. CDR1 MNHEY and CDR2 SMNVEV come from the germline V gene (reference sequence). CDR3 sequence: CASSIGRGSSYNEQFF. The CDR3 DNA reads TGTGCCAGCAGTATCGGACGGGGAAGCTCCTACAATGAGCAGTTCTTC.

The rearrangement uses TRBV29-1 and TRBJ1-5, with 7 nucleotides matching TRBD1. Trimming took 7 bases from V and 7 from J; bases not matched to a gene: 10. This CDR3 spans 13 amino acids. Per germline, CDR1 SQVTM and CDR2 ANQGSEA. Here the CDR3 reads CSAGQVQGQPQHF. CDR3 DNA: TGCAGCGCCGGACAGGTTCAAGGGCAGCCCCAGCATTTT.

This chain uses TRBV9 with TRBJ2-6; possibly TRBD1 for D (5 bases). Looked up from germline, CDR1 is SGDLS and CDR2 is YYNGEE. This CDR3 comprises 17 residues. V was trimmed by 1 base and J by 4 bases, leaving 15 bases between them. The CDR3 bases are TGTGCCAGCAGCGTATTCTCCAGGGTAAGGGGGGCCAACGTCCTGACTTTC. Amino acids: CASSVFSRVRGANVLTF.

The J gene is TRBJ1-1, the V gene TRBV11-2; D is unresolved. Germline-derived CDR1 and CDR2 are SGHAT and FQNNGV. V lost 2 bases to trimming and J lost 5 bases, with 6 bases between them. The CDR3 sequence is 12 residues long. The CDR3 bases are TGTGCCAGCAGCTTAAGGCGGACTGAAGCTTTCTTT. Amino acid sequence: CASSLRRTEAFF.

The CDR3 protein is CASSVNSGGYYGYTF. CDR3 bases: TGTGCCAGCAGCGTAAATTCGGGGGGATACTATGGCTACACCTTC. The chain links TRBV11-2 to TRBJ1-2; D perhaps matches TRBD1 (5 bases). V shed 5 bases and J shed 3 bases, with 16 bases lying between them. This CDR3 is 15 amino acids long. Germline lookup yields CDR1 SGHAT and CDR2 FQNNGV. Full variable domain (rest looked up from reference TRBV11-2 and TRBJ1-2): EAGVAQSPRYKIIEKRQSVAFWCNPISGHATLYWYQQILGQGPKLLIQFQNNGVVDDSQLPKDRFSAERLKGVDSTLKIQPAKLEDSAVYLCASSVNSGGYYGYTFGSGTRLTVV.

DNA for the CDR3: TGTGCCAGCAGCTTGGCTTCTGGAAACACCATATATTTT. Translated, it gives CASSLASGNTIYF. This sequence joins TRBV5-4 and TRBJ1-3; no reliable D call. Trimming left V 0 bases short and J 1 base short, with 2 bases between. CDR3 length: 13 residues. Germline V gene data show CDR1 as SGHNT and CDR2 as YYREEE (reference sequence).